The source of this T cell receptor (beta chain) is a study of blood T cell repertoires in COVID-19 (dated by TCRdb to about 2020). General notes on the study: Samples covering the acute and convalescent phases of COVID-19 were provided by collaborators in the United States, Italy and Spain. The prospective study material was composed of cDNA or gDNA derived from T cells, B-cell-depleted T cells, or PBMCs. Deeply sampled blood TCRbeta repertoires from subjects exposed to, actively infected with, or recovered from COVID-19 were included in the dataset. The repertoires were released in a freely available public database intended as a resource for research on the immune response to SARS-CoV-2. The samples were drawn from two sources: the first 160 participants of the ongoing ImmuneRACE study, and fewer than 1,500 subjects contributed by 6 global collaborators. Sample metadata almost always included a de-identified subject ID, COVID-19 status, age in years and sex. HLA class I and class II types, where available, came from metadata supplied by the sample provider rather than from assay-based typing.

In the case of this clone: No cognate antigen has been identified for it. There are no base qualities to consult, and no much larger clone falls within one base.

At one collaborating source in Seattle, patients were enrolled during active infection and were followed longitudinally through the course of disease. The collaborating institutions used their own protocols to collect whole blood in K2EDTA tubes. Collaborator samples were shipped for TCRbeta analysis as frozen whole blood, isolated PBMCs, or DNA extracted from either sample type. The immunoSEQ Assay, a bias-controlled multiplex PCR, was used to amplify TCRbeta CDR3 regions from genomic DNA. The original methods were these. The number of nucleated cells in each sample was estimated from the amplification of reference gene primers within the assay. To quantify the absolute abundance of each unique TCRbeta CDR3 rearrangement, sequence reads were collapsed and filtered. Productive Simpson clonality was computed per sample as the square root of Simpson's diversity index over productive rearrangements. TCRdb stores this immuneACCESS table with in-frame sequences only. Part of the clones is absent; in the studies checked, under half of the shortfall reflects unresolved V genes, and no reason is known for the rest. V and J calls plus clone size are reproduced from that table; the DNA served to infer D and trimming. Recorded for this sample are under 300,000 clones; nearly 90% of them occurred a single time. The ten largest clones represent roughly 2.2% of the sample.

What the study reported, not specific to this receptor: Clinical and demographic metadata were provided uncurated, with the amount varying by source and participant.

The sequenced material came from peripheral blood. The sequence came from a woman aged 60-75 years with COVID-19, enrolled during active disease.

The CDR3 loop reads CASSQERQGLYGYTF. The DNA sequence is as follows: TGCGCCAGCAGCCAAGAACGACAGGGACTCTATGGCTACACCTTC. The chain links TRBV4-1 with TRBJ1-2; 7 bases in the junction line up with TRBD1. Reading from cysteine to phenylalanine, the CDR3 counts 15 amino acids. Here the CDR3 DNA is all that survives: 45 bases in frame from base 1. Compared with germline, V lacks 0 bases and J lacks 4 bases; bases without a gene match: 5. The CDR1 and CDR2 encoded by the germline V gene are MGHRA and YSYEKL.